The next 25 T cell receptor beta chains were all read from a single sample in a study of T cells in Graves' hyperthyroidism and ophthalmopathy. TCR beta CDR3 regions were amplified from RNA transcripts. The study used the HTBI primer set for a first-round RT-PCR of the TCR CDR3. TCRdb used MiXCR to reprocess the multiplex PCR reads, holding one entry per CDR3 protein. This table has 350,000 or so distinct CDR3 sequences, roughly 18% appearing once. The sample comprised blood. Every receptor here comes from a woman in her 40s with Graves' ophthalmopathy.

The V and J genes are TRBV2 and TRBJ1-1, with D tentatively TRBD1 (5 bases). With 4 bases removed from V and 1 base from J, the gap between germline ends came to 10 bases. The CDR3 has 14 residues. The V gene's germline CDR1 is SNHLY and CDR2 FYNNEI. The CDR3 DNA reads as TGTGCCAGCAGTGGAGCTCAGGGGAACACTGAAGCTTTCTTT. As protein: CASSGAQGNTEAFF.

This clonotype was counted ten times or more. The chain recombines TRBV2 with TRBJ1-1; no firm D call. Germline-derived CDR1 and CDR2 are SNHLY and FYNNEI. This CDR3 has 12 residues. V was shortened by 2 bases and J by 7 bases, with 8 bases between the two germline ends. The CDR3 protein is CASSERGYEAFF. The CDR3 DNA reads as TGTGCCAGCAGTGAACGAGGGTATGAAGCTTTCTTT.

This clonotype was picked up many times. This sequence joins TRBV28 and TRBJ1-5; no clear D. Germline V gene lookup returns CDR1 MDHEN and CDR2 SYDVKM. The CDR3 is 14 residues long. V lost 4 bases and J 3 bases, leaving 10 bases between the germline ends. This CDR3 reads CASSSPPPNQPQHF. CDR3 in DNA: TGTGCCAGCAGTTCCCCCCCCCCCAATCAGCCCCAGCATTTT.

This clonotype was seen repeatedly, ten times or more. The J gene is TRBJ2-7, the V gene TRBV11-2; TRBD2 might be the D (5 bases). V dropped 0 bases and J dropped 3 bases, with 12 bases sitting between them. The CDR3 has 15 amino acids. The germline V gene encodes CDR1 SGHAT and CDR2 FQNNGV. The DNA of the CDR3 is TGTGCCAGCAGCTTAGATAACCGGGAAAACTACGAGCAGTACTTC. Translated: CASSLDNRENYEQYF.

This clonotype was observed many times. The rearrangement joins TRBV12-3 or TRBV12-4 to TRBJ2-7; 7 bases are a match to TRBD2. The length of the CDR3 is 14 residues. V lost 9 bases, J lost 4 bases, and 12 bases stayed unmatched. For the CDR3, the DNA is TGTGCCAGTTCAATGGACGGGGGGTTATACGAGCAGTACTTC. Amino acids: CASSMDGGLYEQYF.

This clonotype has a count of ten or more. This chain connects TRBV12-3 or TRBV12-4 to TRBJ2-5; TRBD2 aligns across 8 bases. The CDR3 has 16 residues. With V trimmed by 3 bases and J by 1 base, 7 bases remained unmatched. CDR3 residues: CASSFPGRDPQETQYF. CDR3 in DNA: TGTGCCAGCAGTTTCCCCGGGAGGGATCCCCAAGAGACCCAGTACTTC.

This clonotype was recorded many times. The rearrangement links TRBV12-3 or TRBV12-4 to TRBJ1-5; D is undetermined. V gave up 5 bases and J gave up 1 base, with 15 bases separating them. The CDR3 loop spans 16 amino acids. The CDR3 region has the DNA TGTGCCAGCAGTAATGGCCGGGGTGGCAGCAATCAGCCCCAGCATTTT. Its protein product is CASSNGRGGSNQPQHF.

This clonotype showed up many times. This chain uses TRBV11-2 with TRBJ2-7; tentatively, D is TRBD1 or TRBD2 (6 bases each). The CDR3 sequence is 16 residues long. V lost 4 bases to trimming and J lost 7 bases, with 23 bases between them. CDR1 is SGHAT, CDR2 FQNNGV, per germline. The CDR3 nucleotides are TGTGCCAGCAGCTCTTTTGGGGGCCTCGCGGCGGGGGAGCAGTACTTC. This codes for CASSSFGGLAAGEQYF.

Ten or more counts support this clonotype. The V and J genes are TRBV28 and TRBJ2-7; D may be TRBD2 (6 bases). CDR1 and CDR2 from the germline V gene are MDHEN and SYDVKM. V shed 5 bases and J shed 7 bases, with 18 bases lying between them. CDR3 size: 14 residues. This CDR3 is CASSPLASRGEQYF. The CDR3 DNA reads as TGTGCCAGCAGTCCCCTCGCGTCACGGGGGGAGCAGTACTTC.

This clonotype came up a few times. The genes are TRBV12-3 or TRBV12-4 and TRBJ1-5; 10 bases align to TRBD1. CDR3 size: 14 residues. Germline trimming cut 8 bases from V and 1 base from J; bases unmatched to any gene: 2. The CDR3 sequence: CASGQGGSNQPQHF. CDR3 sequence (DNA): TGTGCCAGCGGACAGGGGGGGAGCAATCAGCCCCAGCATTTT.

This clonotype showed up many times. The V and J genes are TRBV30 and TRBJ2-5; no firm D call. The CDR3 is made up of 12 amino acids. CDR1 and CDR2 (germline): GTSNPN, SVGIG (reference sequence). The V end lost 1 base, the J end lost 4 bases, and 7 bases lay between the germline ends. In nucleotides, the CDR3 is TGTGCCTGGAGTGGTCAAGGAGAGACCCAGTACTTC. Its translation is CAWSGQGETQYF.

This clonotype was detected ten times or more. This rearrangement joins TRBV9 to TRBJ2-4; D is unclear. The CDR3 is 13 amino acids. Trimming took 3 bases from V and 8 from J, leaving 12 bases between them. Germline CDR1 is SGDLS and CDR2 is YYNGEE. DNA for the CDR3: TGTGCCAGCAGCGAAAGGGCATCAGACATTCAGTACTTC. Translating gives CASSERASDIQYF.

For the CDR3, the DNA is TGTGCCAGCAGTTATTCTTTGGAGGGAACCTATGGCTACACCTTC. It specifies CASSYSLEGTYGYTF. The chain joins TRBV6-5 to TRBJ1-2; D is undetermined. CDR1 is MNHEY, CDR2 SVGAGI, per germline. V lost 3 bases and J lost 4, with 15 bases in between. The CDR3 loop spans 15 amino acids.

This clonotype was observed many times. The CDR3 region has the DNA TGTGCCAGCAGGAGTAGCGTAGAGACCCAGTACTTC. This translates into CASRSSVETQYF. V usage is TRBV7-8 and J usage is TRBJ2-5; tentative D call: TRBD2 (5 bases). This CDR3 spans 12 amino acids. Per germline, CDR1 SGHVS and CDR2 FQNEAQ. Trimming stripped 6 bases from V and 4 bases from J, with 9 bases between.

The chain is built from TRBV30 and TRBJ1-5, with D possibly being TRBD1 (6 bases). The length of the CDR3 is 14 residues. CDR1 is GTSNPN and CDR2 is SVGIG in the germline V gene (reference sequence). The V end lost 4 bases, the J end lost 4 bases, and 14 bases lay between the germline ends. In DNA form, the CDR3 reads TGTGCCTGGACTTTTGGGGGGCTTAATCAGCCCCAGCATTTT. It translates to CAWTFGGLNQPQHF.

This clonotype has a count of ten or more. The V gene is TRBV19, the J gene TRBJ1-2; 12 nucleotides line up with TRBD1. After removal of 5 bases from V and 6 bases from J, the junction contained 7 bases not matched to a gene. Germline CDR1 LNHDA, CDR2 SQIVND (reference sequence). The CDR3 runs 15 residues. The DNA for the CDR3 is TGTGCCAGTAGTCCAACCGGGACAGGGGGCCATGGCTACACCTTC. This translates into CASSPTGTGGHGYTF.

This clonotype showed up just a few times. The chain is built from TRBV7-8 and TRBJ2-7; D remains unclear. The CDR3 is made up of 13 amino acids. V was trimmed by 0 bases and J by 6 bases, leaving 9 bases between them. The germline CDR1 and CDR2 sequences are SGHVS and FQNEAQ. CDR3 amino acids: CASSLAGMGEQYF. In nucleotides, the CDR3 is TGTGCCAGCAGCTTAGCGGGGATGGGCGAGCAGTACTTC.

There are many counts of this clonotype. A much larger clone lies one base from this, so it may be a read error. CDR3 region: CASSWGGASSYEQYF. CDR3 bases: TGTGCCAGCAGCTGGGGGGGGGCCAGCTCCTACGAGCAGTACTTC. The V and J genes are TRBV11-2 and TRBJ2-7; D may be TRBD2 (7 bases). The germline CDR1 and CDR2 sequences are SGHAT and FQNNGV. This CDR3 is 15 amino acids long. Trimming removed 4 bases at V and 0 bases at J, with 13 bases between.

This clonotype was observed at least ten times. The chain links TRBV20-1 to TRBJ1-2, with D perhaps TRBD1 (5 bases). V was clipped by 1 base and J by 2 bases, with 20 bases between them. CDR3 length equals 17 residues. The germline gives CDR1 DFQATT, CDR2 SNEGSKA (reference sequence). Here the CDR3 DNA reads TGCAGTGCTAGAGCACCGGGACGGCAACTTCCAAACTATGGCTACACCTTC. Its protein product is CSARAPGRQLPNYGYTF.

This clonotype occurred many times. The genes are TRBV20-1 and TRBJ1-1; the D gene is possibly TRBD1 (5 bases). From germline, CDR1 is DFQATT and CDR2 SNEGSKA (reference sequence). The V gene lost 0 bases and the J gene lost 4 bases, with 15 bases spanning the gap. The CDR3 is 15 residues long. The CDR3 sequence: CSARDSVGRVTEAFF. CDR3 sequence (DNA): TGCAGTGCTAGAGACTCGGTGGGCAGGGTCACTGAAGCTTTCTTT.

V is TRBV6-1 and J is TRBJ2-7; D remains ambiguous. Germline values: CDR1 MNHNS, CDR2 SASEGT. This CDR3 spans 13 amino acids. V was trimmed by 5 bases and J by 0 bases, leaving 8 bases between them. CDR3 in amino acids: CASSPGHSYEQYF. The CDR3, as DNA: TGTGCCAGCAGTCCGGGTCACTCCTACGAGCAGTACTTC.

Remarks on this clonotype: Sequence at one end of the junction differs from germline and may be a read error. The V and J genes are TRBV11-2 and TRBJ2-7; D could derive from TRBD1 or TRBD2 (7 bases each). Germline CDR1 is SGHAT and CDR2 is FQNNGV. This CDR3 comprises 15 residues. As DNA, the CDR3 is TGTGCCAGCAGCTTAAGTCAGGGGGGGATCTACGAGCAGCACTTC. It encodes CASSLSQGGIYEQHF.

This clonotype has at least ten counts. The chain is built from TRBV12-3 or TRBV12-4 and TRBJ2-3; D gene unclear. This CDR3 has 14 residues. V was pared by 6 bases and J by 2 bases, with 12 bases between. Here the CDR3 DNA reads TGTGCCAGCAGCCCTCCTCCTTCCACAGATACGCAGTATTTT. Translation gives CASSPPPSTDTQYF.

This clonotype was seen many times. The chain joins TRBV5-1 to TRBJ1-1; TRBD1 matches at 7 bases. Trimming took 2 bases from V and 4 from J; bases not matched to a gene: 17. This CDR3 contains 18 residues. CDR1 and CDR2 (germline): SGHRS, YFSETQ. The CDR3 sequence is CASSLLPVGRGSITEAFF. CDR3 bases: TGCGCCAGCAGCTTACTTCCGGTGGGCAGGGGGTCGATCACTGAAGCTTTCTTT.

This clonotype was picked up many times. The CDR3: CASATGANYGYTF. The CDR3 DNA sequence: TGTGCCAGTGCGACAGGGGCAAACTATGGCTACACCTTC. The genes are TRBV19 and TRBJ1-2; 8 bases match TRBD1. The CDR3 runs 13 residues. Germline lookup yields CDR1 LNHDA and CDR2 SQIVND (reference sequence). With 8 bases clipped from V and 2 bases from J, the junction kept 4 bases outside the gene matches.